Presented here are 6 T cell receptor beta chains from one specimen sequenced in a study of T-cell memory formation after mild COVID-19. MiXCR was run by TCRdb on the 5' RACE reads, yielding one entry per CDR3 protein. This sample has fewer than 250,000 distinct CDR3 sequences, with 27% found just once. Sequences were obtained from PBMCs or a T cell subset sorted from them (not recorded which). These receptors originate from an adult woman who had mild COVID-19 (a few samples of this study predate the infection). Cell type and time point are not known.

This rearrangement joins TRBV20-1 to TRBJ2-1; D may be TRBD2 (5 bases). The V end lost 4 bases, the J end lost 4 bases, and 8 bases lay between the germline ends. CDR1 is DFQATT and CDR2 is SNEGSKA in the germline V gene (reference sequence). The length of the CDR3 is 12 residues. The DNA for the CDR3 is TGCAGTGCTACACGGGGTTACAATGAGCAGTTCTTC. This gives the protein CSATRGYNEQFF.

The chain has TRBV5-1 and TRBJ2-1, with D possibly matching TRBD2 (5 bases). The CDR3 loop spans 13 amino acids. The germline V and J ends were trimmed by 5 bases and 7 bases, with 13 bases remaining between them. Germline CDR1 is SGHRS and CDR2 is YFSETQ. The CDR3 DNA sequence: TGCGCCAGCAGTTCCGACCCGGGGAATGAGCAGTTCTTC. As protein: CASSSDPGNEQFF.

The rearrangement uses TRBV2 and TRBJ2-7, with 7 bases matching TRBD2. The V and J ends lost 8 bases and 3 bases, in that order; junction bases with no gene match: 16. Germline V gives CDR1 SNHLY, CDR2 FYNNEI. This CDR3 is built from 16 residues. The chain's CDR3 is CASVRSPSGVHYEQYF. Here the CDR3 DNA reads TGTGCCAGCGTCAGAAGTCCCAGCGGGGTTCACTACGAGCAGTACTTC. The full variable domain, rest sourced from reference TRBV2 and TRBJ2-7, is EPEVTQTPSHQVTQMGQEVILRCVPISNHLYFYWYRQILGQKVEFLVSFYNNEISEKSEIFDDQFSVERPDGSNFTLKIRSTKLEDSAMYFCASVRSPSGVHYEQYFGPGTRLTVT.

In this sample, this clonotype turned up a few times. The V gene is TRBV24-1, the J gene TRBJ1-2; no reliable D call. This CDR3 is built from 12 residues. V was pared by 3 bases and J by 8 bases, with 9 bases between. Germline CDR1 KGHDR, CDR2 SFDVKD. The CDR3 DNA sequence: TGTGCCACCAGTGATCCTGGGGAGGGCTACACCTTC. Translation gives CATSDPGEGYTF.

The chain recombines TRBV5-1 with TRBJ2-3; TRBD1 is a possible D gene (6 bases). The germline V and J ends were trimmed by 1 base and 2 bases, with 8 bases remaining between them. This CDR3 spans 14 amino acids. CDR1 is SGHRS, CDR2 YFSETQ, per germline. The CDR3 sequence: CASSLTGLTDTQYF. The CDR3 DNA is TGCGCCAGCAGCTTGACAGGGCTCACAGATACGCAGTATTTT.

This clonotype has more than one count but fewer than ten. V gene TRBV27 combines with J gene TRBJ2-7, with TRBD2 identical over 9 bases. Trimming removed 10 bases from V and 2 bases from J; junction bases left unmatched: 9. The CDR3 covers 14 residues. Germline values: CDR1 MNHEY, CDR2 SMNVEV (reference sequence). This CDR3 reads CATAGLAQTYEQYF. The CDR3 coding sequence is TGTGCCACCGCGGGACTAGCCCAGACCTACGAGCAGTACTTC.